This TCR beta chain appears in the sequencing data of a study of cytomegalovirus exposure and HLA in healthy donors. As concerns this clone: The target antigen is unknown.

The CDR3 extends over 13 amino acids. V gave up 7 bases and J gave up 5 bases; unmatched junction bases: 8. The V gene's germline CDR1 is SQVTM and CDR2 ANQGSEA. Vbeta (60) and Jbeta (13) primers were used in the PCR. Sequencing used immunoSEQ multiplex PCR; TCRdb keeps in-frame clones, though not all of them. The table lists some 120,000 clones, roughly 82% of them singletons. Whole-study findings and limits: Usually a TCR sequence was rare, but some public TCRs were found in many donors.

The TCR was taken from a male donor in good health and CMV-seropositive. The rearrangement uses TRBV29-1 and TRBJ2-7; 10 bases line up with TRBD1. The sample consisted of PBMCs. CDR3: CSAIDRGLDEQYF. In DNA, the CDR3 is TGCAGCGCTATCGACAGGGGGCTGGACGAGCAGTACTTC.